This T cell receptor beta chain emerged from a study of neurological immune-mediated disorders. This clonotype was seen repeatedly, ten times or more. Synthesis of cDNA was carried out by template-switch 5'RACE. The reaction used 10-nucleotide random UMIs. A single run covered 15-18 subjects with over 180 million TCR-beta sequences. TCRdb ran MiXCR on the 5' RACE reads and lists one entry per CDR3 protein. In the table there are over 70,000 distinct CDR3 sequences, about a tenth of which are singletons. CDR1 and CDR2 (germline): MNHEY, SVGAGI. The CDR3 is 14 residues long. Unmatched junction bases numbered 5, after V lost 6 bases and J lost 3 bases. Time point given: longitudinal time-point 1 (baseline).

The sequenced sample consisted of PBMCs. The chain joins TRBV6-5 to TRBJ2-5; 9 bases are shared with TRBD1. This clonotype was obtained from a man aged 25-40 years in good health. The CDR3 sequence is CASRNDRGEETQYF. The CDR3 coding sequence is TGTGCCAGCAGAAATGACAGGGGGGAAGAGACCCAGTACTTC.